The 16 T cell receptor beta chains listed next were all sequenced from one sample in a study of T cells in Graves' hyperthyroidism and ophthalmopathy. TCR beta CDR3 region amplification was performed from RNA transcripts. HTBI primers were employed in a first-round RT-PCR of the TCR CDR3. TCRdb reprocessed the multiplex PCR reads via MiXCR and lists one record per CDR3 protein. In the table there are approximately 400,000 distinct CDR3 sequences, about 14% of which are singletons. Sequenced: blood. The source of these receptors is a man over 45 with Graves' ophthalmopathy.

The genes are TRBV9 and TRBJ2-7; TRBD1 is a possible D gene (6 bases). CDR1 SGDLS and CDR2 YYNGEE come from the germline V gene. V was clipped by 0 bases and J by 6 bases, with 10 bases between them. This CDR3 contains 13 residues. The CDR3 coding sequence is TGTGCCAGCAGCGTAGCTACCAGGGGCGAGCAGTACTTC. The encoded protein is CASSVATRGEQYF.

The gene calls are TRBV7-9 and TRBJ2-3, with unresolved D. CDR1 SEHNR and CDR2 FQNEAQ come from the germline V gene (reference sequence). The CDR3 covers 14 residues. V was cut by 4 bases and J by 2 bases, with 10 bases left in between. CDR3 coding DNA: TGTGCCAGCAGCTCAAATACTGACACAGATACGCAGTATTTT. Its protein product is CASSSNTDTDTQYF.

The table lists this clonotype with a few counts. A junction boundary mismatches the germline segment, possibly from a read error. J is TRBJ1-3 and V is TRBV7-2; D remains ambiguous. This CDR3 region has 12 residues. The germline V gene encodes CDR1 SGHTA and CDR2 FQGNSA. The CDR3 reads CASSLGFSGRHF. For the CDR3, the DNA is TGTGCCAGCAGCTTAGGGTTTAGCGGGAGGCATTTT.

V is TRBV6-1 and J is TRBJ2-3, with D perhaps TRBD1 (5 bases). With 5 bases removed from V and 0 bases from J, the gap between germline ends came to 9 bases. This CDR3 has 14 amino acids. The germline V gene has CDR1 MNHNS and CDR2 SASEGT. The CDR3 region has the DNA TGTGCCAGCAGTCCTCCAGGGAGCACAGATACGCAGTATTTT. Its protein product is CASSPPGSTDTQYF.

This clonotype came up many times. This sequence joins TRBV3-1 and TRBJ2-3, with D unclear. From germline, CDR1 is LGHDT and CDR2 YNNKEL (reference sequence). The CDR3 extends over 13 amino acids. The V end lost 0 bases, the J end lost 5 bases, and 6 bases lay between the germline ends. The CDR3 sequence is CASSQDAGDTQYF. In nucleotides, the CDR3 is TGTGCCAGCAGCCAAGACGCTGGAGATACGCAGTATTTT.

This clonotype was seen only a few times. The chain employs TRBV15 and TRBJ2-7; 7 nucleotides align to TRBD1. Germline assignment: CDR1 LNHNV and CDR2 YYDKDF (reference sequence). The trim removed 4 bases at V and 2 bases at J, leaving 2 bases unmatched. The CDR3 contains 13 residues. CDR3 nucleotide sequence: TGTGCCACCAGCAAGGACAGGACCTACGAGCAGTACTTC. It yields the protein CATSKDRTYEQYF.

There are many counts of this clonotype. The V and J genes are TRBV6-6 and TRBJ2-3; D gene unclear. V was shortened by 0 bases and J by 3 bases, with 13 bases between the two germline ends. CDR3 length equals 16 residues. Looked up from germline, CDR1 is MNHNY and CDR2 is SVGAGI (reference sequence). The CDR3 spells CASSYSPLELTDTQYF. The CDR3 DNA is TGTGCCAGCAGTTACTCTCCCCTAGAATTGACAGATACGCAGTATTTT.

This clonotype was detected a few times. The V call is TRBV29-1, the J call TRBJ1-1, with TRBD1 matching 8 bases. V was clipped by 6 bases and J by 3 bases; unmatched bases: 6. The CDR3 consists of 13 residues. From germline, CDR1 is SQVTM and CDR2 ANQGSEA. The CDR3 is CSVRQGWDTEAFF. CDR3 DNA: TGCAGCGTCCGACAGGGGTGGGACACTGAAGCTTTCTTT.

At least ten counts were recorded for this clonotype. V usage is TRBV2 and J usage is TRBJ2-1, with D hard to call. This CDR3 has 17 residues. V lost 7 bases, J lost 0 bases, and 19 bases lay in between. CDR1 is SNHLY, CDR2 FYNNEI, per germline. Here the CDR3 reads CASKLSVRMGSYNEQFF. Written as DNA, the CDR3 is TGTGCCAGCAAGCTATCCGTGCGGATGGGCTCCTACAATGAGCAGTTCTTC.

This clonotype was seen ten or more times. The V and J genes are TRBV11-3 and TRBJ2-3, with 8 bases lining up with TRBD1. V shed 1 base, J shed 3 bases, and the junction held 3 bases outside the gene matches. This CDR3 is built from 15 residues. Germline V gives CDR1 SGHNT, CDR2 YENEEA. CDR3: CASSLGTGKTDTQYF. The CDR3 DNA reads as TGTGCCAGCAGCTTAGGGACAGGGAAGACAGATACGCAGTATTTT.

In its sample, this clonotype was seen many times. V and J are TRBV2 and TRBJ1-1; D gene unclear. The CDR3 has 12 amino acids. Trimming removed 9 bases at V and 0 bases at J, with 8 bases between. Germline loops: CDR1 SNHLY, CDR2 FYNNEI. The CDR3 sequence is CASRTLNTEAFF. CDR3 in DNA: TGTGCCAGTAGGACGTTGAACACTGAAGCTTTCTTT.

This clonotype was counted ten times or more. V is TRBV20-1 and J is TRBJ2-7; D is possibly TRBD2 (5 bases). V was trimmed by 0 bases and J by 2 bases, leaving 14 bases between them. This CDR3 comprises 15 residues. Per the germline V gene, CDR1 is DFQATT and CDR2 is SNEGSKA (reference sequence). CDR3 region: CSARDGEGSPYEQYF. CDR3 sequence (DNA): TGCAGTGCTAGAGATGGAGAGGGATCCCCCTACGAGCAGTACTTC.

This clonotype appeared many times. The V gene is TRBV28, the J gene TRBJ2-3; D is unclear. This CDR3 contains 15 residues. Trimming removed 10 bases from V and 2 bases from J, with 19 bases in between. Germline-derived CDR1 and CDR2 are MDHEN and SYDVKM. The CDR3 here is CATQRVAGHTDTQYF. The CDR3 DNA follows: TGTGCCACACAAAGGGTAGCAGGCCACACAGATACGCAGTATTTT.

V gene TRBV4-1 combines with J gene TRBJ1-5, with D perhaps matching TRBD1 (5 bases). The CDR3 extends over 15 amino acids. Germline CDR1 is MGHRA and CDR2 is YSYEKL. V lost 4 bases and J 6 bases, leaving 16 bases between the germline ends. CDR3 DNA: TGCGCCAGCAGCCCCCAGGGCTTGAGAGGTCAGCCCCAGCATTTT. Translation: CASSPQGLRGQPQHF.

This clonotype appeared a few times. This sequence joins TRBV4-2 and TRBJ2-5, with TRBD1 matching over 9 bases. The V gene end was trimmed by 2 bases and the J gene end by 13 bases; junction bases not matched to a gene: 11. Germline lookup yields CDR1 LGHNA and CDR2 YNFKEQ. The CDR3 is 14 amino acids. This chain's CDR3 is CASSQWGDRENAYF. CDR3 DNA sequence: TGTGCCAGCAGCCAATGGGGGGACAGGGAGAACGCGTACTTC.

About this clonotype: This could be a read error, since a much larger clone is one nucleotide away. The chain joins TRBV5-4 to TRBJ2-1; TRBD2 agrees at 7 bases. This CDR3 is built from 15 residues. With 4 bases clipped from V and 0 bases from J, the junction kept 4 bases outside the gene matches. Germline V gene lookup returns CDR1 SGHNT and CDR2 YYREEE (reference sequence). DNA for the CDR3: TGTGCCAGCAGCCCCGGGACTAACTCCTACAATGAGCAGTTCTTC. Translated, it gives CASSPGTNSYNEQFF.